This T cell receptor (beta chain) was retrieved from a study of T-cell memory formation after mild COVID-19. Germline V gene data show CDR1 as LGHNA and CDR2 as YNFKEQ. The CDR3 loop spans 14 amino acids. The V segment lost 5 bases and the J segment 1 base; nucleotides outside the gene matches: 0. TCRdb re-called the 5' RACE reads through MiXCR, storing one row per CDR3 protein. The sample lists about 560,000 distinct CDR3 sequences; about 18% were seen once. The material sequenced was PBMCs or a T cell subset sorted from them (not recorded which). The chain has TRBV4-2 and TRBJ2-2, with 8 nucleotides matching TRBD1. This clonotype was sampled from an adult woman who had mild COVID-19 (a few samples of this study predate the infection). Cell type and time point are not known. CDR3 in amino acids: CASSGQGNTGELFF. CDR3 nucleotide sequence: TGTGCCAGCAGCGGACAGGGGAACACCGGGGAGCTGTTTTTT.